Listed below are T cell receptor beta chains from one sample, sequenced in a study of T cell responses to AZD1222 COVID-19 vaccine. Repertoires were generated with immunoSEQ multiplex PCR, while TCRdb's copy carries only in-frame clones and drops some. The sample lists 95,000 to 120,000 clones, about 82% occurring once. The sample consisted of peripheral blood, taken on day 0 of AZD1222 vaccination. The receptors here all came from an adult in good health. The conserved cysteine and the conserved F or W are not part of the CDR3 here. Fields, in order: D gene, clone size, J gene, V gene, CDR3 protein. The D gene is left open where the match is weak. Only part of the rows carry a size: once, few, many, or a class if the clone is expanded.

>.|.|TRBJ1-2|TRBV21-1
ASSRGDHDGDGYT
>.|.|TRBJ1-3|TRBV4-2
ASSQDLPSGNTIY
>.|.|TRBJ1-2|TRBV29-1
SVSAANYGYT
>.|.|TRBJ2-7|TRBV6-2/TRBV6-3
ASSAYRVEQY
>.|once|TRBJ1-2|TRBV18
ASSPPDRSNYGYT
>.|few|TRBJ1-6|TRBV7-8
ASSLDGGRNSPLH
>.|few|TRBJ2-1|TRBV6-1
ASSELQIQQF
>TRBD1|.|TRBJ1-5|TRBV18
ASSPTGDQPQH
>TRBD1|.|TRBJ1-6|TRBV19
ATTDRGNSPLH
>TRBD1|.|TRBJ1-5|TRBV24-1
ATSDQGASSQPQH
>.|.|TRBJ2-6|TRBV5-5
ASSLAVGSGANVLT
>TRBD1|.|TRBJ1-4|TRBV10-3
AISAQQGGNEKLF
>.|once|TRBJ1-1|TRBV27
ASSFYPGGMNTEAF
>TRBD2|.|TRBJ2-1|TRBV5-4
ASSLEQRGGRSSYNEQF
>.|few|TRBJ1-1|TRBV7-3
ASSLEVLRGEEAF
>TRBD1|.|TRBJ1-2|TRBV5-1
ASSGTTGTDGYT
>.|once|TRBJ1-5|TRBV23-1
ASSQSPRDGSNQPQH
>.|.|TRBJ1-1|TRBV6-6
ASSPSEGTEAF
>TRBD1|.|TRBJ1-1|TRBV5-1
ASSPGGTDTEAF
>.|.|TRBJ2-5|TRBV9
ASSVGSRVEETQY
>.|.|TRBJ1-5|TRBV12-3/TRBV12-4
ASSQQEDQPQH
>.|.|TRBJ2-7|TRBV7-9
ASSLVGQDSEQY
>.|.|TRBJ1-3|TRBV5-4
ASSGAGTAGNTIY
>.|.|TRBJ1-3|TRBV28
ASRGAGNTIY
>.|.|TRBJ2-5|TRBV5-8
ASSLGTPRETQY
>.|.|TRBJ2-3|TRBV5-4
ASSDAGTDTQY
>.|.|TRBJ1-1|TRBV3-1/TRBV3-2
ASSQGGVNTEAF
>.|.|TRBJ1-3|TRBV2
ASSARGAPGNTIY
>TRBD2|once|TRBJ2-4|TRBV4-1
ASSHPGLLAGGSPAKNIQY
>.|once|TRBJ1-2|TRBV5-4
ASSFGGSGNYGYT
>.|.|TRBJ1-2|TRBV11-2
ASSLVRSTAGGYT
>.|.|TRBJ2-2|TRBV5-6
ASSNTPGRSTGELF
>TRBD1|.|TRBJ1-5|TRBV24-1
ATSARQGSQPQH
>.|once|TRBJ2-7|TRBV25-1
ASSESGGNPYEQY
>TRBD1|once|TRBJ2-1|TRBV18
ASSQPGQGGDEQF
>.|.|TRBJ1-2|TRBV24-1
ATSDSRTHGYT
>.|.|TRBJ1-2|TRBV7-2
ASSLEGTLVGYT
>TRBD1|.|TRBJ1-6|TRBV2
ASRPSGTDFSPLH
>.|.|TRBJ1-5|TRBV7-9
ASGLAGTDNQPQH
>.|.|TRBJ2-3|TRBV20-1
SAWRLGAQY
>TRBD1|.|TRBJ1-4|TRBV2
ASSETFPTGPLF